A single TCR beta chain is shown here with its context. Its target is unknown. This entry belongs to a study of cytomegalovirus exposure and HLA in healthy donors. Study in general: HLA-typed donors were the source of 83 million or so unique TCRs held in an early data release.

Amplification used 60 Vbeta primers and 13 Jbeta primers. Produced via immunoSEQ multiplex PCR; TCRdb's table is partial and in-frame only. The sample has 100,000 to 150,000 clones; over 65% are singletons. Trimming left V 3 bases short and J 4 bases short, with 15 bases between. The CDR3 contains 15 residues. CDR1 is LNHDA, CDR2 SQIVND, per germline (reference sequence). Notes on the study in general: In a later analysis, at a false discovery rate of 0.05, some 15,000 TCR beta sequences were associated with HLA alleles.

The specimen was PBMCs. The V gene is TRBV19, the J gene TRBJ1-2; tentatively, D is TRBD1 (5 bases). This clonotype originated in a man over 45 in good health and CMV-seronegative. The CDR3 coding sequence is TGTGCCAGTAGTATTGGGGCAGAACTCGCCTATGGCTACACCTTC. Translation: CASSIGAELAYGYTF. Based on the CDR3 plus reference TRBV19 and TRBJ1-2, the full variable domain is DGGITQSPKYLFRKEGQNVTLSCEQNLNHDAMYWYRQDPGQGLRLIYYSQIVNDFQKGDIAEGYSVSREKKESFPLTVTSAQKNPTAFYLCASSIGAELAYGYTFGSGTRLTVV.